This T cell receptor (beta chain) was recorded in a study of shared clonotypes between healthy human individuals. Study results and caveats: Sequencing of the sorted subsets was shown by rarefaction to be incomplete despite large depth. Clonotype sharing levels among donors were expected to vary with sequencing depth.

Libraries were prepared by immunoSEQ multiplex PCR; TCRdb keeps only in-frame clonotypes and omits some of them. The sample lists millions of clones; 95% were seen once. Germline V lookup: CDR1 SGHTA, CDR2 FQGNSA. The CDR3 is made up of 14 amino acids. Unmatched junction bases numbered 7, after V lost 3 bases and J lost 5 bases. Splitting of CD4+ cells produced CD45RA+ naive and CD45RA-negative memory subsets. The count of this clone is one. Its antigen is unidentified. The chain is built from TRBV7-2 and TRBJ2-7; TRBD2 aligns across 7 bases. The specimen sequenced was naive CD4+ T cells sorted from blood. Subset indicated: CD45RA+ positively selected. The clonotype was recovered from a man younger than 30 in good health. This CDR3 is CASSFGGDSNEQYF. The CDR3, as DNA: TGTGCCAGCAGCTTTGGGGGGGATTCCAACGAGCAGTACTTC. The variable domain in full, with the rest retrieved from reference TRBV7-2 and TRBJ2-7, is GAGVSQSPSNKVTEKGKDVELRCDPISGHTALYWYRQSLGQGLEFLIYFQGNSAPDKSGLPSDRFSAERTGGSVSTLTIQRTQQEDSAVYLCASSFGGDSNEQYFGPGTRLTVT.